Listed below are T cell receptor beta chains from one sample, sequenced in a study of brain T cells in children with intractable seizures. Assay used: immunoSEQ multiplex PCR; TCRdb lists only in-frame clones, some missing. The table has about 2,500 clones, 80% to 85% seen once. The specimen comprised resected brain tissue, sampled at surgery. The receptor source for this set is a boy less than two years old with hemimegalencephaly and intractable seizures. Both conserved end residues are part of each CDR3. A D gene is named only where the DNA matches it firmly. Clone size is not always given. Where it is, it says once, few, many or a class for expanded clones.

J gene | CDR3 length | V gene | D gene | clone size | CDR3 protein | CDR3 DNA
TRBJ2-1 | 15 | TRBV5-6 | . | . | CASSPGPAAYNEQFF | TGTGCCAGCAGCCCCGGTCCCGCCGCCTACAATGAGCAGTTCTTC
TRBJ2-2 | 14 | TRBV6-4 | . | once | CASSQQGNTGELFF | TGTGCCAGCAGCCAACAGGGGAACACCGGGGAGCTGTTTTTT
TRBJ2-3 | 18 | TRBV28 | . | . | CASSYWLGGLSSTDTQYF | TGTGCCAGCAGTTATTGGTTGGGGGGTTTATCTAGCACAGATACGCAGTATTTT
TRBJ2-5 | 15 | TRBV2 | TRBD2 | . | CASSEAASGKGSQYF | TGTGCCAGCAGTGAAGCGGCTAGCGGGAAGGGGTCCCAGTACTTC
TRBJ1-2 | 12 | TRBV7-2 | . | . | CASSLGHYGYTF | TGTGCCAGCAGCTTGGGACACTATGGCTACACCTTC
TRBJ1-1 | 15 | TRBV6-6 | . | . | CASSFTARMNTEAFF | TGTGCCAGCAGTTTCACAGCCCGCATGAACACTGAAGCTTTCTTT
TRBJ1-3 | 15 | TRBV9 | . | . | CASSVEGKWGNTIYF | TGTGCCAGCAGCGTGGAGGGGAAGTGGGGAAACACCATATATTTT
TRBJ2-5 | 16 | TRBV7-2 | TRBD2 | . | CASSFGNSGSRETQYF | TGTGCCAGCAGCTTTGGTAATAGCGGGAGCAGGGAGACCCAGTACTTC
TRBJ2-2 | 13 | TRBV13 | . | . | CASSLGRGGELFF | TGTGCCAGCAGCTTAGGACGAGGGGGGGAGCTGTTTTTT
TRBJ1-5 | 13 | TRBV27 | . | . | CASSQQGSQPQHF | TGTGCCAGCAGCCAACAGGGCAGTCAGCCCCAGCATTTT
TRBJ1-2 | 14 | TRBV27 | . | . | CASSSVPRAYGYTF | TGTGCCAGCAGTTCTGTGCCCCGGGCTTATGGCTACACCTTC
TRBJ2-3 | 16 | TRBV10-3 | . | . | CAISPQGSGASDTQYF | TGTGCCATCAGTCCCCAGGGCTCGGGAGCGTCAGATACGCAGTATTTT
TRBJ2-5 | 14 | TRBV6-4 | . | . | CASSEGGGAETQYF | TGTGCCAGCAGTGAAGGGGGAGGGGCTGAGACCCAGTACTTC
TRBJ2-2 | 16 | TRBV6-1 | . | . | CASSEGRGQNTGELFF | TGTGCCAGCAGTGAGGGTCGGGGGCAGAACACCGGGGAGCTGTTTTTT
TRBJ1-1 | 13 | TRBV6-4 | TRBD1 | . | CASSAGTDPEAFF | TGTGCCAGCAGTGCTGGGACAGACCCTGAAGCTTTCTTT
TRBJ2-5 | 14 | TRBV7-9 | . | . | CASRAGTHKETQYF | TGTGCCAGCAGGGCCGGGACTCATAAAGAGACCCAGTACTTC
TRBJ1-2 | 16 | TRBV27 | TRBD1 | . | CASSSPGQGGGDGYTF | TGTGCCAGCAGTTCCCCCGGACAGGGGGGAGGCGATGGCTACACCTTC
TRBJ1-2 | 13 | TRBV11-2 | . | . | CSSQLWAATGYTF | TGTTCCAGCCAGCTGTGGGCCGCGACTGGCTACACCTTC
TRBJ1-4 | 15 | TRBV7-9 | . | . | CASSATGREDEKLFF | TGTGCCAGCAGCGCCACAGGGAGAGAGGATGAAAAACTGTTTTTT
TRBJ1-2 | 15 | TRBV19 | . | . | CASSIGGSPNYGYTF | TGTGCCAGTAGTATAGGCGGCAGTCCCAACTATGGCTACACCTTC
TRBJ2-2 | 13 | TRBV27 | TRBD2 | . | CASGPSGGGELFF | TGTGCCAGCGGCCCCTCGGGGGGCGGGGAGCTGTTTTTT
TRBJ2-3 | 15 | TRBV23-1 | TRBD2 | . | CASSQKGLVTDTQYF | TGCGCCAGCAGTCAAAAGGGACTAGTCACAGATACGCAGTATTTT
TRBJ1-4 | 15 | TRBV28 | TRBD1 | . | CDKRTGWRANEKLFF | TGCGATAAACGGACAGGGTGGAGGGCTAATGAAAAACTGTTTTTT
TRBJ2-7 | 17 | TRBV5-1 | TRBD2 | . | CASSSGLAGVILDEQYF | TGCGCCAGCAGCTCGGGACTAGCGGGGGTTATTTTGGACGAGCAGTACTTC
TRBJ2-3 | 16 | TRBV7-8 | TRBD2 | . | CASSLRASGSTDTQYF | TGTGCCAGCAGCTTACGGGCTAGCGGGAGCACAGATACGCAGTATTTT
TRBJ2-7 | 15 | TRBV28 | TRBD2 | . | CASSPEMGGTYEQYF | TGTGCCAGCAGCCCCGAGATGGGGGGGACTTACGAGCAGTACTTC
TRBJ2-5 | 13 | TRBV14 | . | . | CASSQESRETQYF | TGTGCCAGCAGCCAAGAGAGCCGGGAGACCCAGTACTTC
TRBJ2-1 | 15 | TRBV27 | TRBD1 | . | CASKPWDRDYNEQFF | TGTGCCAGCAAGCCCTGGGACAGGGACTACAATGAGCAGTTCTTC
TRBJ2-7 | 16 | TRBV5-4 | TRBD2 | . | CASSLLLAGISNEQYF | TGTGCCAGCAGCTTGCTCCTAGCGGGAATTTCCAACGAGCAGTACTTC
TRBJ1-1 | 14 | TRBV5-6 | . | . | CASSLGPPGTEAFF | TGTGCCAGCAGCTTGGGCCCCCCGGGGACTGAAGCTTTCTTT
TRBJ2-1 | 20 | TRBV28 | TRBD1 | once | CASSFPGTAIPAGSYNEQFF | TGTGCCAGCAGTTTCCCCGGGACAGCGATTCCGGCGGGCTCCTACAATGAGCAGTTCTTC
TRBJ2-3 | 16 | TRBV5-5 | TRBD2 | few | CASSLPGGGRTDTQYF | TGTGCCAGCAGCTTGCCCGGCGGGGGGCGAACAGATACGCAGTATTTT
TRBJ1-1 | 13 | TRBV7-9 | . | . | CASSTQRGTEAFF | TGTGCCAGCAGCACGCAGCGGGGCACTGAAGCTTTCTTT
TRBJ1-2 | 15 | TRBV5-6 | . | . | CASSLGTVVLYGYTF | TGTGCCAGCAGCTTGGGGACAGTTGTCCTCTATGGCTACACCTTC
TRBJ2-2 | 16 | TRBV9 | TRBD2 | . | CASSVATGGSAGELFF | TGTGCCAGCAGCGTAGCTACGGGGGGGAGCGCCGGGGAGCTGTTTTTT
TRBJ2-2 | 17 | TRBV4-3 | . | few | CASSQDVGVGDTGELFF | TGCGCCAGCAGCCAAGATGTGGGGGTTGGGGACACCGGGGAGCTGTTTTTT
TRBJ2-1 | 16 | TRBV7-8 | TRBD1 | . | CASSPGGQASYNEQFF | TGTGCCAGCAGCCCCGGAGGACAGGCCTCCTACAATGAGCAGTTCTTC
TRBJ1-2 | 16 | TRBV7-2 | . | . | CASSLQGKGVLYGYTF | TGTGCCAGCAGCTTACAGGGGAAGGGCGTTCTCTATGGCTACACCTTC
TRBJ2-7 | 16 | TRBV4-1 | . | . | CASSQERDGPSYEQYF | TGCGCCAGCAGCCAAGAAAGGGACGGACCTTCCTACGAGCAGTACTTC
TRBJ2-7 | 11 | TRBV28 | . | few | CASSFPEEQYF | TGTGCCAGCAGTTTCCCAGAAGAGCAGTACTTC
TRBJ2-7 | 13 | TRBV28 | . | . | CASFGRGPYEQYF | TGTGCCAGCTTCGGCAGGGGACCCTACGAGCAGTACTTC
TRBJ2-3 | 13 | TRBV30 | TRBD2 | . | CAWTGRPTDTQYF | TGTGCCTGGACCGGGAGGCCCACAGATACGCAGTATTTT
TRBJ2-1 | 15 | TRBV14 | TRBD1 | . | CASSQEWDRLNEQFF | TGTGCCAGCAGCCAAGAGTGGGACAGGCTCAATGAGCAGTTCTTC
TRBJ2-7 | 15 | TRBV7-9 | . | . | CASSLVTGNSYEQYF | TGTGCCAGCAGCTTAGTTACAGGGAACTCCTACGAGCAGTACTTC
TRBJ2-7 | 19 | TRBV7-9 | TRBD2 | few | CASSSHTGLSGRAAYEQYF | TGTGCCAGCAGCTCCCACACAGGGTTAAGCGGGAGAGCGGCCTACGAGCAGTACTTC
TRBJ2-3 | 18 | TRBV28 | TRBD1 | . | CASSKGQGAAGSTDTQYF | TGTGCCAGCAGCAAGGGACAGGGGGCGGCGGGAAGCACAGATACGCAGTATTTT
TRBJ2-3 | 13 | TRBV19 | TRBD2 | once | CASSLAGGDTQYF | TGTGCCAGTAGTTTAGCGGGAGGGGATACGCAGTATTTT
TRBJ1-6 | 15 | TRBV18 | TRBD1 | . | CASSSTGGGDSPLHF | TGTGCCAGCTCGTCGACAGGGGGAGGGGATTCACCCCTCCACTTT
TRBJ1-5 | 17 | TRBV27 | TRBD1 | . | CASGTGTGIYSNQPQHF | TGTGCCAGCGGCACCGGGACAGGGATTTATAGCAATCAGCCCCAGCATTTT
TRBJ1-4 | 14 | TRBV7-2 | TRBD1 | few | CASSSGTANEKLFF | TGTGCCAGCAGCTCCGGGACAGCAAATGAAAAACTGTTTTTT
TRBJ1-1 | 16 | TRBV7-9 | . | . | CASSSRQAAGRTEAFF | TGTGCCAGCAGCTCTAGACAGGCCGCAGGTAGGACTGAAGCTTTCTTT
TRBJ2-7 | 16 | TRBV13 | TRBD1 | . | CASSLERTGLNYEQYF | TGTGCCAGCAGCTTAGAGAGGACAGGACTTAACTACGAGCAGTACTTC
TRBJ2-5 | 15 | TRBV13 | TRBD1 | . | CASSLEQGALETQYF | TGTGCCAGCAGCTTAGAACAGGGGGCGCTGGAGACCCAGTACTTC
TRBJ1-3 | 13 | TRBV19 | . | . | CASSGVSGNTIYF | TGTGCCAGCTCAGGGGTGTCTGGAAACACCATATATTTT
TRBJ2-7 | 18 | TRBV6-1 | TRBD1 | . | CASSAFGQGVSRLYEQYF | TGTGCCAGCAGTGCCTTCGGACAGGGAGTTTCTAGACTCTACGAGCAGTACTTC
TRBJ2-7 | 14 | TRBV6-6 | TRBD1 | . | CASSYSGQDYEQYF | TGTGCCAGCAGTTACTCGGGACAGGACTACGAGCAGTACTTC
TRBJ1-1 | 16 | TRBV28 | . | few | CASRPLTTVMNTEAFF | TGTGCCAGCAGACCCCTCACGACGGTTATGAACACTGAAGCTTTCTTT
TRBJ2-3 | 13 | TRBV15 | TRBD2 | . | CATSGGTTTTQYF | TGTGCCACCAGCGGAGGGACTACCACTACGCAGTATTTT
TRBJ1-2 | 13 | TRBV12-3/TRBV12-4 | TRBD1 | . | CASSWDSIYGYTF | TGTGCCAGCAGTTGGGACAGCATCTATGGCTACACCTTC
TRBJ2-1 | 18 | TRBV5-1 | TRBD2 | . | CASSSSGRVPYSYNEQFF | TGCGCCAGCAGCTCTAGCGGGAGGGTCCCCTACTCCTACAATGAGCAGTTCTTC